The sequence of this TCR beta chain was determined in a study of CD8+ T cells in alopecia areata. Points from the study as a whole: Clarity of TCR sharing across patients fell short of that in mice, possibly HLA-related.

Extraction and reverse transcription of RNA yielded cDNA as the sequencing template. This table comes from immunoSEQ multiplex PCR, and its TCRdb copy is limited to in-frame clones, with some not included. This table has 200,000 to 250,000 clones, more than 45% appearing once. Regarding this clone: The target antigen is unknown.

Indicated treatment: oral pan-JAK inhibitor, 5-10 mg twice daily. This CDR3 contains 15 residues. V shed 4 bases, J shed 4 bases, and the junction held 9 bases outside the gene matches. Germline-derived CDR1 and CDR2 are SGHRS and YFSETQ. This chain joins TRBV5-1 and TRBJ2-3; 7 bases align to TRBD2. The sample here was CD4+ T cells sorted from blood, taken at week 4, from a patient treated with tofacitinib. The TCR was taken from a human donor with alopecia areata. As DNA, the CDR3 is TGCGCCAGCAGCCCGACTAGCATGCCCTCAGATACGCAGTATTTT. Translating it yields CASSPTSMPSDTQYF.